This T cell receptor (beta chain) emerged from a study of blood T cell repertoires in COVID-19. Study-wide context: COVID-19 samples from acute and convalescent phases originated in the United States, Italy and Spain.

Sequencing was performed with immunoSEQ multiplex PCR; in TCRdb, only in-frame clones are kept and a portion is missing. The sample holds 50,000 to 60,000 clones, 70% to 90% seen once. Germline V gives CDR1 MNHEY, CDR2 SVGEGT. This CDR3 region has 17 residues. J gave up 0 bases and V 2 bases, and 8 bases lay outside the gene matches. Material for sequencing was peripheral blood. This chain joins TRBV6-2 or TRBV6-3 and TRBJ2-5, with 8 bases that match TRBD2. The clonotype originates from a human donor in a cohort sampled during active COVID-19. The CDR3 sequence: CASSYHRGRSDQETQYF. The CDR3 nucleotides are TGTGCCAGCAGTTACCACCGCGGGAGGTCGGACCAAGAGACCCAGTACTTC.